What follows are 22 T cell receptor beta chains derived from one specimen sequenced in a study of blood T cells in healthy people across ages (dated by TCRdb to about 2015). Library preparation was by 5' RACE. The sequencer was an Illumina HiSeq 2500. A second PCR of about 6 to 11 cycles was performed with a sample-barcoded 5' primer and a J-beta primer mix. TCRdb trimmed the raw reads at Q25, called clones with MiXCR and kept productive beta chains. Each CDR3 protein appears once, grouped with its most common genes and DNA. This sample is represented by about 1.8 million distinct CDR3 sequences; about 49% of them were singletons. The ten top clones hold 2.1% of the sample. The sequenced sample consisted of blood. Receptors were obtained from a woman aged 40-49 years in good health.

The chain employs TRBV7-9 and TRBJ2-1, with D possibly matching TRBD1 (6 bases). V shed 1 base and J shed 6 bases, with 19 bases lying between them. Germline lookup yields CDR1 SEHNR and CDR2 FQNEAQ (reference sequence). There are 17 residues in the CDR3. CDR3 region: CASSLDSRDTHRNEQFF. Written as DNA, the CDR3 is TGTGCCAGCAGCTTAGACAGCCGGGACACGCACCGCAATGAGCAGTTCTTC.

This clonotype was seen just once. In nucleotides, the CDR3 is TGTGCCAGCAGCTACCCCACGAGGAGGCTCAGTGAGCAGTACTTC. Translated, it gives CASSYPTRRLSEQYF. This rearrangement joins TRBV7-8 to TRBJ2-7, with D possibly TRBD2 on 5 matching bases. Trimming removed 4 bases at V and 7 bases at J, with 20 bases between. This CDR3 spans 15 amino acids. The germline CDR1 and CDR2 sequences are SGHVS and FQNEAQ.

Only a few counts were recorded for this clonotype. The chain carries TRBV6-6 and TRBJ2-3; D might be TRBD2 (6 bases). V lost 2 bases and J 6 bases, leaving 15 bases between the germline ends. Germline loops: CDR1 MNHNY, CDR2 SVGAGI (reference sequence). CDR3 size: 15 residues. CDR3 in amino acids: CASSYRDSPRDTQYF. CDR3 nucleotide sequence: TGTGCCAGCAGTTACCGGGACTCCCCGCGGGATACGCAGTATTTT.

This clonotype was seen a few times. This chain links TRBV7-8 with TRBJ2-3; 9 bases are shared with TRBD1. Germline loops: CDR1 SGHVS, CDR2 FQNEAQ. Unmatched junction bases numbered 9, after V lost 5 bases and J lost 0 bases. The CDR3 is made up of 17 amino acids. CDR3 in DNA: TGTGCCAGCAGCGCCTACGGGACAGGGCCTAGCACAGATACGCAGTATTTT. Translated, it gives CASSAYGTGPSTDTQYF.

This clonotype was detected a few times. The V gene is TRBV5-1, the J gene TRBJ2-5; D remains unclear. V gave up 4 bases and J gave up 2 bases, with 9 bases separating them. The CDR3 has 13 residues. CDR1 is SGHRS and CDR2 is YFSETQ in the germline V gene. CDR3 bases: TGCGCCAGCAGCACTTGGGATCAAGAGACCCAGTACTTC. Amino acids: CASSTWDQETQYF. The variable domain in full, completed from reference TRBV5-1 and TRBJ2-5, reads KAGVTQTPRYLIKTRGQQVTLSCSPISGHRSVSWYQQTPGQGLQFLFEYFSETQRNKGNFPGRFSGRQFSNSRSEMNVSTLELGDSALYLCASSTWDQETQYFGPGTRLLVL.

This sequence joins TRBV5-1 and TRBJ1-6; 8 bases are a match to TRBD1. CDR3 length equals 17 residues. J was trimmed by 0 bases and V by 3 bases; bases with no gene match: 5. CDR1 is SGHRS, CDR2 YFSETQ, per germline. The CDR3 is CASSSGQEASYNSPLHF. The CDR3 coding sequence is TGCGCCAGCAGCTCGGGACAGGAGGCCTCCTATAATTCACCCCTCCACTTT.

The V call is TRBV29-1, the J call TRBJ2-1; D is ambiguous. CDR3 length equals 16 residues. V shed 6 bases and J shed 1 base, with 19 bases lying between them. In germline, CDR1 is SQVTM, CDR2 ANQGSEA. As DNA, the CDR3 is TGCAGCGTCCAATTGGCTTTGGGCACTTCCTACAATGAGCAGTTCTTC. Translated: CSVQLALGTSYNEQFF.

V usage is TRBV7-8 and J usage is TRBJ2-5, with 9 positions matching TRBD1. The CDR3 totals 20 residues. The V and J ends lost 1 base and 2 bases, in that order; junction bases with no gene match: 17. Germline V lookup: CDR1 SGHVS, CDR2 FQNEAQ. CDR3 protein: CASSLVPIGQGFHLQETQYF. The DNA for the CDR3 is TGTGCCAGCAGCTTAGTACCCATTGGACAGGGGTTCCACCTACAAGAGACCCAGTACTTC.

The gene calls are TRBV9 and TRBJ2-1; 10 bases fit TRBD2. Germline values: CDR1 SGDLS, CDR2 YYNGEE. The CDR3 loop spans 17 amino acids. J gave up 2 bases and V 0 bases, and 5 bases lay outside the gene matches. As DNA, the CDR3 is TGTGCCAGCAGCGTAGCTACTAGCGGGGTAACCTACAATGAGCAGTTCTTC. Translation: CASSVATSGVTYNEQFF.

The J gene is TRBJ1-2, the V gene TRBV6-2 or TRBV6-3; D might be TRBD1 (5 bases). The CDR3 runs 15 residues. The V gene lost 5 bases and the J gene lost 2 bases, with 15 bases spanning the gap. Germline V gene lookup returns CDR1 MNHEY and CDR2 SVGEGT. The CDR3 DNA sequence: TGTGCCAGCAGTGACGCCACGGGACGGAACTATGGCTACACCTTC. This encodes CASSDATGRNYGYTF.

In this sample, this clonotype turned up a few times. The CDR3: CASSLHRTGAYEQYF. For the CDR3, the DNA is TGTGCCAGCAGTCTACATCGGACAGGGGCCTACGAGCAGTACTTC. This chain connects TRBV28 to TRBJ2-7, with 9 bases lining up with TRBD1. Germline-derived CDR1 and CDR2 are MDHEN and SYDVKM. The J segment lost 2 bases and the V segment lost 5 bases, leaving 7 bases of the junction unmatched. The CDR3 covers 15 residues.

In this sample, this clonotype turned up a few times. J is TRBJ2-3 and V is TRBV7-2; TRBD1 matches at 8 bases. This CDR3 comprises 16 residues. Looked up from germline, CDR1 is SGHTA and CDR2 is FQGNSA. With 4 bases clipped from V and 0 bases from J, the junction kept 6 bases outside the gene matches. CDR3 protein: CASSYSQGASTDTQYF. CDR3 DNA sequence: TGTGCCAGCAGCTACTCGCAGGGGGCTAGCACAGATACGCAGTATTTT.

This clonotype occurred once. CDR3 in amino acids: CASSPDRYNEQYF. CDR3 nucleotide sequence: TGTGCCAGCAGTCCCGACAGATACAATGAGCAGTACTTC. This rearrangement joins TRBV6-5 to TRBJ2-1, with D possibly TRBD1 on 5 matching bases. The J call may be in error: the DNA end matches TRBJ2-7 better. CDR3 length: 13 amino acids. Germline assignment: CDR1 MNHEY and CDR2 SVGAGI.

The CDR3 reads CASRPQELNYGYTF. The CDR3 DNA reads TGTGCGTCAAGGCCTCAGGAGCTTAACTATGGCTACACCTTC. This sequence joins TRBV10-3 and TRBJ1-2, with D hard to call. Germline V gives CDR1 ENHRY, CDR2 SYGVKD. This CDR3 is built from 14 residues.

In this sample, this clonotype turned up once. The V and J genes are TRBV7-2 and TRBJ1-6; D is uncertain. CDR3 size: 16 residues. With 1 base removed from V and 0 bases from J, the gap between germline ends came to 7 bases. Germline values: CDR1 SGHTA, CDR2 FQGNSA. As DNA, the CDR3 is TGTGCCAGCAGCTTAGTTCACAGCTCCTATAATTCACCCCTCCACTTT. Its protein product is CASSLVHSSYNSPLHF.

The rearrangement links TRBV25-1 to TRBJ1-4; the D gene is possibly TRBD1 (6 bases). Germline values: CDR1 MGHDK, CDR2 SYGVNS. Trimming cost V 2 bases and J 3 bases, with 10 bases left between them. This CDR3 comprises 15 residues. The DNA for the CDR3 is TGTGCCAGCAGTGAACCCAGGGGTTCTAATGAAAAACTGTTTTTT. Translating gives CASSEPRGSNEKLFF.

The sample holds a few counts of this clonotype. The V gene is TRBV27, the J gene TRBJ1-2; 7 nucleotides align to TRBD1. The germline gives CDR1 MNHEY, CDR2 SMNVEV (reference sequence). The length of the CDR3 is 14 residues. Trimming cost V 3 bases and J 6 bases; bases outside gene matches: 7. The CDR3 here is CASSLAGQADGYTF. The CDR3 DNA reads TGTGCCAGCAGTTTGGCCGGACAGGCTGATGGCTACACCTTC.

A single count supports this clonotype. The genes are TRBV6-2 or TRBV6-3 and TRBJ1-2, with D tentatively TRBD1 (6 bases). V was pared by 6 bases and J by 1 base, with 15 bases between. In germline, CDR1 is MNHEY, CDR2 SVGEGT. The CDR3 extends over 15 amino acids. The CDR3, as DNA: TGTGCCAGCAGCCCCACGGGGGCAATTAACTATGGCTACACCTTC. This gives the protein CASSPTGAINYGYTF.

This clonotype was observed a few times. This chain uses TRBV20-1 with TRBJ2-7; D is perhaps TRBD2 (6 bases). Germline V gene data show CDR1 as DFQATT and CDR2 as SNEGSKA (reference sequence). This CDR3 is 14 amino acids long. V dropped 6 bases and J dropped 0 bases, with 15 bases sitting between them. The CDR3 loop is CSAAGPQSSYEQYF. The CDR3, as DNA: TGCAGTGCCGCGGGGCCTCAGAGCTCCTACGAGCAGTACTTC.

This clonotype turned up a few times. The J gene is TRBJ2-5, the V gene TRBV20-1; 9 bases are a match to TRBD2. CDR3 length equals 15 residues. Germline values: CDR1 DFQATT, CDR2 SNEGSKA (reference sequence). The trim removed 4 bases at V and 2 bases at J, leaving 8 bases unmatched. CDR3: CSAKVASGAQETQYF. The DNA of the CDR3 is TGCAGTGCTAAGGTGGCTAGCGGGGCGCAAGAGACCCAGTACTTC.

The chain uses TRBV29-1 and TRBJ1-1; TRBD1 matches at 12 bases. Trimming removed 1 base from V and 4 bases from J; junction bases left unmatched: 10. Germline assignment: CDR1 SQVTM and CDR2 ANQGSEA. CDR3 length equals 17 residues. Here the CDR3 DNA reads TGCAGCGTTGAAGGATTGGGGACAGGGGGCTTTGGCACTGAAGCTTTCTTT. Amino acids: CSVEGLGTGGFGTEAFF.

This clonotype has just a few counts. The chain links TRBV6-5 to TRBJ2-5, with a possible D match to TRBD1 (5 bases). This CDR3 region has 14 residues. Trimming removed 6 bases from V and 5 bases from J, with 16 bases in between. Germline CDR1 is MNHEY and CDR2 is SVGAGI. The CDR3 reads CASRPGAGWETQYF. In nucleotides, the CDR3 is TGTGCCAGCAGACCGGGCGCAGGGTGGGAGACCCAGTACTTC.